The 10 T cell receptor beta chains below come from one sample, sequenced in a study of monozygotic twins with inflammatory bowel disease. TCRdb reanalyzed the 5' RACE reads and collapses them to one entry per CDR3 protein, without DNA. The sample is made up of over 90,000 distinct CDR3 sequences, and the top ten hold more than 1.5% of it. Specimen: blood. The receptors were gathered from a human donor with ulcerative colitis or Crohn's disease, or a healthy co-twin of an affected twin (not recorded which).

The V call is TRBV20-1, the J call TRBJ2-4; TCRdb returns TRBD1, unconfirmable since there is no DNA. This CDR3 contains 13 residues. CDR1 is DFQATT, CDR2 SNEGSKA, per germline (reference sequence). The CDR3: CSASNRDRGHQYF.

The gene calls are TRBV5-1 and TRBJ2-7. Germline V CDR1 and CDR2: SGHRS, YFSETQ. The CDR3 covers 13 residues. The CDR3: CASSSDKYYEQYF.

The chain links TRBV6-2 or TRBV6-3 to TRBJ2-1. The CDR3 runs 14 residues. Germline V gene lookup returns CDR1 MNHEY and CDR2 SVGEGT. CDR3 residues: CASSSGSSYNEQFF.

This sequence joins TRBV20-1 and TRBJ2-7; the TRBD1 assignment by TCRdb is unverifiable without DNA. The CDR3 is made up of 13 amino acids. Germline CDR1 DFQATT, CDR2 SNEGSKA (reference sequence). CDR3 in amino acids: CSAPRDRRAEQYF.

The chain has TRBV25-1 and TRBJ2-5; checking the TCRdb D call of TRBD1 is not possible without DNA. Germline V gene data show CDR1 as MGHDK and CDR2 as SYGVNS. CDR3 length equals 16 residues. CDR3 sequence reads: CASSELGRAGEETQYF.

The chain joins TRBV4-2 to TRBJ1-6; TCRdb's assignment of TRBD1 cannot be checked, as there is no DNA. This CDR3 has 17 amino acids. Germline lookup yields CDR1 LGHNA and CDR2 YNFKEQ. CDR3 sequence: CASSQRLSGGRNETLHF.

The V gene is TRBV29-1, the J gene TRBJ1-4; TCRdb's D call of TRBD1 is untestable without DNA. The CDR3 covers 12 residues. From germline, CDR1 is SQVTM and CDR2 ANQGSEA. This CDR3 is CSVYTGGEKLFF.

The V and J genes are TRBV28 and TRBJ1-4. The CDR3 runs to 13 residues. Germline CDR1 is MDHEN and CDR2 is SYDVKM. CDR3 loop: CASSFSGLEKLFF.

The chain combines TRBV7-9 with TRBJ1-1. The CDR3 runs 14 residues. The V gene's germline CDR1 is SEHNR and CDR2 FQNEAQ (reference sequence). The CDR3: CASSLTDMNTEAFF.

The chain is built from TRBV3-1 and TRBJ2-2; TCRdb selects TRBD2, and the lack of DNA leaves this call unchecked. The germline gives CDR1 LGHDT, CDR2 YNNKEL (reference sequence). This CDR3 contains 18 residues. The CDR3 spells CASSLPGGSRGRSGELFF. The whole variable domain, remainder taken from reference TRBV3-1 and TRBJ2-2, is DTAVSQTPKYLVTQMGNDKSIKCEQNLGHDTMYWYKQDSKKFLKIMFSYNNKELIINETVPNRFSPKSPDKAHLNLHINSLELGDSAVYFCASSLPGGSRGRSGELFFGEGSRLTVL.